The source of this TCR beta chain is a study of blood T cell repertoires in COVID-19. The table came from immunoSEQ multiplex PCR; TCRdb's copy has only in-frame clones and leaves some out. The sample shows about 200,000 clones, 84% of them seen only once. This CDR3 spans 14 amino acids. V shed 8 bases, J shed 5 bases, and the junction held 8 bases outside the gene matches. In germline, CDR1 is PRHDT, CDR2 FYEKMQ (reference sequence). The origin of this receptor is a woman aged 50 to 65 with active or convalescent COVID-19. This chain connects TRBV13 to TRBJ2-3; 9 bases agree with TRBD1. The sequenced sample was peripheral blood. The CDR3 nucleotides read TGTGCCAGCCGACGACAGGGGGGGATAGATACGCAGTATTTT. The encoded protein is CASRRQGGIDTQYF. Together with reference TRBV13 and TRBJ2-3, the CDR3 gives the full variable domain: AAGVIQSPRHLIKEKRETATLKCYPIPRHDTVYWYQQGPGQDPQFLISFYEKMQSDKGSIPDRFSAQQFSDYHSELNMSSLELGDSALYFCASRRQGGIDTQYFGPGTRLTVL.